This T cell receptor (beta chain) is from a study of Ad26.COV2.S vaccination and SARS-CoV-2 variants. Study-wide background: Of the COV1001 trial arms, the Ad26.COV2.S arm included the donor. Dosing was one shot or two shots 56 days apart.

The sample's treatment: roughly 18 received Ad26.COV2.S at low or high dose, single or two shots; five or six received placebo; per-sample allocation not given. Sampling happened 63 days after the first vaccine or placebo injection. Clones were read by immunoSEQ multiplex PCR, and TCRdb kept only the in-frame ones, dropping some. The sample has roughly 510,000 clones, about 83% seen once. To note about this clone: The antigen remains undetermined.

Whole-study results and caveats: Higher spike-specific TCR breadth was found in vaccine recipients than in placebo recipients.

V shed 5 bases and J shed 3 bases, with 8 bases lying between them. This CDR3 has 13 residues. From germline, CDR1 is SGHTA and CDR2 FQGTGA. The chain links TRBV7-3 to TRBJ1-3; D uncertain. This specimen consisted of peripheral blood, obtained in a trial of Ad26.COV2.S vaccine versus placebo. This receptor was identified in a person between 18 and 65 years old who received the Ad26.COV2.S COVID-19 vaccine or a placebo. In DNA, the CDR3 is TGTGCCAGCAGCGCGGGCTATGGAAACACCATATATTTT. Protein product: CASSAGYGNTIYF.